This entry lists 19 T cell receptor beta chains sequenced from one sample in a study of blood T cell repertoires in COVID-19. Using immunoSEQ multiplex PCR, the repertoire was profiled, and TCRdb retains in-frame clones only, with some absent. The sample holds roughly 160,000 clones, less than 85% seen once. Material for sequencing was PBMCs or T cells enriched from blood (not recorded which). These receptors were collected from a man between 45 and 60 years old who had recovered from COVID-19.

This clone has just one count. This chain uses TRBV7-9 with TRBJ1-1; D is unclear. Per germline, CDR1 SEHNR and CDR2 FQNEAQ (reference sequence). This CDR3 has 12 amino acids. V dropped 1 base and J dropped 6 bases, with 6 bases sitting between them. The chain's CDR3 is CASSLGAPEAFF. For the CDR3, the DNA is TGTGCCAGCAGCTTAGGTGCGCCTGAAGCTTTCTTT.

The chain has TRBV16 and TRBJ1-2, with no clear D. V was cut by 0 bases and J by 1 base, with 6 bases left in between. The CDR3 totals 14 residues. The V gene's germline CDR1 is KGHSY and CDR2 FQNENV. CDR3 sequence reads: CASSQSTLNYGYTF. CDR3 nucleotides: TGTGCCAGCAGCCAATCGACACTTAACTATGGCTACACCTTC. The full variable domain, in which reference TRBV16 and TRBJ1-2 provide the parts outside the CDR3, is GEEVAQTPKHLVRGEGQKAKLYCAPIKGHSYVFWYQQVLKNEFKFLISFQNENVFDETGMPKERFSAKCLPNSPCSLEIQATKLEDSAVYFCASSQSTLNYGYTFGSGTRLTVV.

This chain links TRBV18 with TRBJ1-1; 10 positions match TRBD1. The CDR3 has 13 residues. Germline V gene lookup returns CDR1 KGHSH and CDR2 LQKENI. The ends lost 3 bases at V and 8 bases at J; junction bases unmatched: 3. This CDR3 reads CASSPGQGLEAFF. The CDR3, as DNA: TGTGCCAGCTCACCGGGACAGGGGTTAGAAGCTTTCTTT.

The rearrangement links TRBV2 to TRBJ2-1, with TRBD2 matching 15 bases. V lost 5 bases and J lost 0; bases outside the gene matches: 2. Looked up from germline, CDR1 is SNHLY and CDR2 is FYNNEI. This CDR3 contains 17 residues. The CDR3 nucleotides are TGTGCCAGCAGTCGGACTAGCGGGGGGGCCTCCTACAATGAGCAGTTCTTC. Its protein is CASSRTSGGASYNEQFF.

This clone was counted between two and nine times. For the CDR3, the DNA is TGTGCCAGCAGTCCGATTACAAGGGGTCTAGGAGAGCAGTACTTC. This translates into CASSPITRGLGEQYF. The gene calls are TRBV6-2 or TRBV6-3 and TRBJ2-7; possible D gene TRBD1, 5 bases. V gave up 5 bases and J gave up 7 bases, with 21 bases separating them. CDR3 length: 15 residues. Germline V lookup: CDR1 MNHEY, CDR2 SVGEGT.

The chain employs TRBV6-5 and TRBJ1-4, with 7 bases fitting TRBD1. Trimming removed 6 bases from V and 8 bases from J; junction bases left unmatched: 6. The CDR3 sequence is 13 residues long. Germline loops: CDR1 MNHEY, CDR2 SVGAGI. CDR3 DNA sequence: TGTGCCAGCAGCGCGACAGGGTGGGAAAAACTGTTTTTT. Amino acid sequence: CASSATGWEKLFF.

The chain joins TRBV21-1 to TRBJ2-7; the table's D gene call, TRBD1, was not cross checked with the DNA. TRBV21-1 is assigned pseudogene status. This CDR3 has 16 amino acids. As DNA, the CDR3 is TGTGCCAGCAGCAGATCGGGACAGATAAGCTCCTACGAGCAGTACTTC. It specifies CASSRSGQISSYEQYF.

The chain couples TRBV19 to TRBJ1-6; perhaps TRBD1 as D (6 bases). Germline lookup yields CDR1 LNHDA and CDR2 SQIVND (reference sequence). This CDR3 is 14 amino acids long. Trimming took 6 bases from V and 4 from J, leaving 10 bases between them. The CDR3 DNA follows: TGTGCCAGTAGGGGGGGGGCGTATAATTCACCCCTCCACTTT. It specifies CASRGGAYNSPLHF.

This clone appeared once. The V gene is TRBV5-1, the J gene TRBJ1-6; 11 nucleotides line up with TRBD1. The CDR3 extends over 17 amino acids. Germline-derived CDR1 and CDR2 are SGHRS and YFSETQ. V lost 4 bases to trimming and J lost 7 bases; unmatched junction nucleotides: 10. The chain's CDR3 is CASSDRTGGAWNSPLHF. In nucleotides, the CDR3 is TGCGCCAGCAGCGACAGGACAGGGGGCGCCTGGAATTCACCCCTCCACTTT.

The rearrangement joins TRBV5-1 to TRBJ2-7; 9 nucleotides match TRBD1. This CDR3 is 15 amino acids long. With 4 bases clipped from V and 5 bases from J, the junction kept 10 bases outside the gene matches. Germline CDR1 is SGHRS and CDR2 is YFSETQ. CDR3 region: CASSLTGGGPDEQYF. The CDR3 coding sequence is TGCGCCAGCAGCCTGACAGGGGGTGGGCCGGACGAGCAGTACTTC.

This clone was detected only a few times. The sample holds other DNA sequences that translate to the same CDR3. The chain links TRBV19 to TRBJ2-3, with 7 bases that match TRBD2. The CDR3 consists of 15 residues. V shed 0 bases and J 1 base; nucleotides not matched to a gene: 1. Germline V gene data show CDR1 as LNHDA and CDR2 as SQIVND (reference sequence). CDR3 sequence reads: CASSIDAGGTDTQYF. DNA of the CDR3: TGTGCCAGTAGTATAGATGCGGGGGGCACAGATACGCAGTATTTT.

This clone came up a few times. This chain connects TRBV10-3 to TRBJ1-5, with a weak D call TRBD1 (6 bases). The germline V gene has CDR1 ENHRY and CDR2 SYGVKD. CDR3 size: 14 residues. Trimming left V 6 bases short and J 5 bases short, with 14 bases between. CDR3 nucleotide sequence: TGTGCCATCAGAGCGACAGGACCTGATCAGCCCCAGCATTTT. The encoded protein is CAIRATGPDQPQHF.

This clone was detected a few times. The J gene is TRBJ1-3, the V gene TRBV2; 9 nucleotides agree with TRBD1. Trimming removed 7 bases from V and 1 base from J; junction bases left unmatched: 11. Germline-derived CDR1 and CDR2 are SNHLY and FYNNEI. The length of the CDR3 is 17 residues. The CDR3 sequence: CASNSGDRDQSGNTIYF. The CDR3 DNA reads TGTGCCAGCAATAGCGGGGACAGGGATCAATCTGGAAACACCATATATTTT.

This clone was observed a few times. The chain uses TRBV6-2 or TRBV6-3 and TRBJ1-3; TRBD1 might be the D (6 bases). CDR3 length: 17 residues. CDR1 is MNHEY, CDR2 SVGEGT, per germline. With 0 bases removed from V and 5 bases from J, the gap between germline ends came to 17 bases. CDR3 sequence: CASSYSGRGLDRNTIYF. The CDR3 nucleotides are TGTGCCAGCAGTTACTCAGGCAGGGGACTAGACCGAAACACCATATATTTT.

The chain joins TRBV5-1 to TRBJ2-3; 7 nucleotides align to TRBD1. Germline CDR1 is SGHRS and CDR2 is YFSETQ. Trimming removed 2 bases from V and 1 base from J; junction bases left unmatched: 4. The length of the CDR3 is 15 residues. The CDR3 reads CASSLGQAGTDTQYF. CDR3 nucleotide sequence: TGCGCCAGCAGCTTAGGACAGGCAGGCACAGATACGCAGTATTTT.

The rearrangement joins TRBV7-2 to TRBJ1-1; D call uncertain. The V gene lost 5 bases and the J gene lost 1 base, with 14 bases spanning the gap. Germline CDR1 and CDR2: SGHTA and FQGNSA. CDR3 length: 15 amino acids. The CDR3 reads CASSPTGGPNTEAFF. DNA of the CDR3: TGTGCCAGCAGCCCCACGGGAGGACCGAACACTGAAGCTTTCTTT.

CDR3 residues: CAFVSADTQYF. The CDR3 DNA sequence: TGTGCCTTTGTTTCAGCAGATACGCAGTATTTT. The chain recombines TRBV7-6 with TRBJ2-3; D call uncertain. This CDR3 is built from 11 residues. V dropped 11 bases and J dropped 4 bases, with 10 bases sitting between them. The germline V gene encodes CDR1 SGHVS and CDR2 FNYEAQ.

This rearrangement joins TRBV3-1 (or the pseudogene TRBV3-2) to TRBJ2-5, with D tentatively TRBD1 (6 bases). Per germline, CDR1 LGHDT and CDR2 YNNKEL (reference sequence). The CDR3 totals 12 residues. V was cut by 4 bases and J by 5 bases, with 8 bases left in between. CDR3 in DNA: TGTGCCAGCAGCCGGGGGCGGGAGACCCAGTACTTC. Translated, it gives CASSRGRETQYF.

The chain employs TRBV6-5 and TRBJ2-7, with 7 nucleotides matching TRBD2. Germline trimming cut 0 bases from V and 4 bases from J; bases unmatched to any gene: 6. Germline CDR1 and CDR2: MNHEY and SVGAGI. The CDR3 has 15 residues. The CDR3 sequence is CASSYSTSRAYEQYF. CDR3 sequence (DNA): TGTGCCAGCAGTTACTCGACTAGCAGGGCATACGAGCAGTACTTC.